The 27 T cell receptor beta chains reported below all come from one sample, sequenced in a study of CD8 T cells in ankylosing spondylitis. Study results and limitations: For ankylosing spondylitis blood, a TCR beta motif of 7 or 8 highly homologous variants appeared characteristic.

TCRdb analysed the 5' RACE reads with MiXCR anew, one entry per CDR3 protein. The table includes more than 650,000 distinct CDR3 sequences, roughly 10% detected once. The antigens these receptors bind are not known. Specimen: blood, either unsorted or a sorted T cell fraction (not recorded which). These receptors were obtained from a male donor with ankylosing spondylitis.

The chain recombines TRBV28 with TRBJ1-4; maybe TRBD1 (5 bases). Germline CDR1 MDHEN, CDR2 SYDVKM. The CDR3 is made up of 12 amino acids. V was clipped by 3 bases and J by 12 bases, with 11 bases between them. CDR3 residues: CASSFTGGELFF. The DNA for the CDR3 is TGTGCCAGCAGTTTCACTGGAGGGGAACTGTTTTTT.

This clonotype showed up just a few times. This rearrangement joins TRBV10-3 to TRBJ2-1; D is possibly TRBD2 (7 bases). The CDR3 runs to 17 residues. Between the trimmed V and J ends, which lost 10 bases and 1 base, there was a span of 23 bases. The germline CDR1 and CDR2 sequences are ENHRY and SYGVKD. The CDR3 spells CATEGGTLRDSYNEQFF. The CDR3 DNA reads TGTGCCACCGAGGGGGGGACTCTCCGTGATTCCTACAATGAGCAGTTCTTC.

The V gene is TRBV7-2, the J gene TRBJ1-1; maybe TRBD1 (5 bases). This CDR3 region has 13 residues. The V and J ends lost 6 bases and 5 bases respectively, with 13 bases between them. From germline, CDR1 is SGHTA and CDR2 FQGNSA. The DNA of the CDR3 is TGTGCCAGCAGAATAACCCCAGGGACTGAAGCTTTCTTT. It translates to CASRITPGTEAFF.

This clonotype was counted between two and nine times. The chain uses TRBV28 and TRBJ2-1; D possibly uses TRBD1 or TRBD2 (7 bases each). The germline V and J ends were trimmed by 3 bases and 5 bases, with 17 bases remaining between them. From germline, CDR1 is MDHEN and CDR2 SYDVKM. The CDR3 has 16 amino acids. CDR3 DNA: TGTGCCAGCAGTTTTTTTGGCAGGGGGGGGAACAATGAGCAGTTCTTC. This gives the protein CASSFFGRGGNNEQFF.

This sequence joins TRBV7-6 and TRBJ2-5; 10 bases are shared with TRBD1. Germline values: CDR1 SGHVS, CDR2 FNYEAQ. The CDR3 has 14 residues. V was clipped by 5 bases and J by 5 bases; unmatched bases: 5. CDR3 amino acids: CASSQTGGWETQYF. In nucleotides, the CDR3 is TGTGCCAGCAGCCAGACAGGGGGCTGGGAGACCCAGTACTTC.

The chain combines TRBV20-1 with TRBJ2-1; a possible D gene is TRBD1 (6 bases). From germline, CDR1 is DFQATT and CDR2 SNEGSKA (reference sequence). Trimming shortened V by 3 bases and J by 12 bases, and 15 bases separated the two germline ends. The CDR3 length is 12 residues. The CDR3 loop is CSASLQGIVQFF. The DNA for the CDR3 is TGCAGTGCTAGTCTACAGGGAATTGTGCAGTTCTTC.

In its sample, this clonotype was seen many times. This chain uses TRBV7-2 with TRBJ2-1, with 8 bases identical to TRBD2. The length of the CDR3 is 15 residues. V lost 4 bases to trimming and J lost 4 bases; unmatched junction nucleotides: 6. Germline V lookup: CDR1 SGHTA, CDR2 FQGNSA. The CDR3 sequence: CASSSMGGRYNEQFF. CDR3 nucleotides: TGTGCCAGCAGCTCCATGGGCGGGAGGTACAATGAGCAGTTCTTC.

This rearrangement joins TRBV21-1 to TRBJ1-3; TRBD1, the D gene given by the table, was not confirmed from the DNA. TRBV21-1 is a pseudogene segment. The CDR3 contains 13 residues. CDR3 in amino acids: CASPLGSPDTIYF. In nucleotides, the CDR3 is TGTGCCAGCCCCTTGGGGTCCCCGGACACCATATATTTT.

The V call is TRBV6-5, the J call TRBJ1-2; no reliable D call. Germline V CDR1 and CDR2: MNHEY, SVGAGI. Between the trimmed V and J ends, which lost 6 bases and 0 bases, there was a span of 5 bases. The CDR3 has 12 amino acids. The CDR3 region is CASSGPNYGYTF. The CDR3 region has the DNA TGTGCCAGCAGCGGCCCTAACTATGGCTACACCTTC.

This clonotype was seen only a few times. The V call is TRBV20-1, the J call TRBJ2-7, with TRBD2 matching 9 bases. The CDR3 spans 15 residues. Germline V gene lookup returns CDR1 DFQATT and CDR2 SNEGSKA (reference sequence). J gave up 3 bases and V 0 bases, and 6 bases lay outside the gene matches. CDR3 in DNA: TGCAGTGCTAGAGATCAGCCTAGCGGGGTCTACGAGCAGTACTTC. Its translation: CSARDQPSGVYEQYF.

The chain couples TRBV18 to TRBJ2-3, with a possible D match to TRBD2 (5 bases). Looked up from germline, CDR1 is KGHSH and CDR2 is LQKENI. This CDR3 contains 14 residues. The V gene lost 8 bases and the J gene lost 5 bases, with 17 bases spanning the gap. CDR3 in amino acids: CASGGAIEGDTQYF. For the CDR3, the DNA is TGTGCCAGCGGAGGAGCCATTGAGGGAGATACGCAGTATTTT.

This clonotype came up a few times. This chain uses TRBV19 with TRBJ2-1; 12 bases line up with TRBD2. With 1 base clipped from V and 0 bases from J, the junction kept 7 bases outside the gene matches. This CDR3 contains 19 residues. CDR1 is LNHDA, CDR2 SQIVND, per germline (reference sequence). The CDR3 loop reads CASSIGLAGGGSSYNEQFF. The DNA of the CDR3 is TGTGCCAGTAGTATAGGGCTAGCGGGGGGGGGAAGCTCCTACAATGAGCAGTTCTTC.

The V and J genes are TRBV12-3 or TRBV12-4 and TRBJ2-2, with D hard to call. The CDR3 length is 15 residues. V was cut by 7 bases and J by 5 bases, with 17 bases left in between. The CDR3 loop reads CASIIRQARTGELFF. The CDR3, as DNA: TGTGCCAGCATCATCAGGCAGGCGAGAACCGGGGAGCTGTTTTTT.

At least ten counts were recorded for this clonotype. The chain links TRBV12-3 or TRBV12-4 to TRBJ2-5, with D possibly TRBD1 on 5 matching bases. This CDR3 is built from 13 residues. Trimming shortened V by 3 bases and J by 2 bases, and 7 bases separated the two germline ends. DNA for the CDR3: TGTGCCAGCAGTTTCCGACAGCAAGAGACCCAGTACTTC. It yields the protein CASSFRQQETQYF.

This clonotype has only a few counts. V usage is TRBV9 and J usage is TRBJ2-7; the match to TRBD1 covers 7 bases. V lost 0 bases to trimming and J lost 3 bases; unmatched junction nucleotides: 6. This CDR3 is 15 amino acids long. CDR1 is SGDLS and CDR2 is YYNGEE in the germline V gene. The chain's CDR3 is CASSVAGTALYEQYF. In DNA form, the CDR3 reads TGTGCCAGCAGCGTAGCGGGGACAGCTCTCTACGAGCAGTACTTC.

Only a few counts were recorded for this clonotype. The genes are TRBV29-1 and TRBJ2-1; the match to TRBD2 covers 7 bases. The V gene's germline CDR1 is SQVTM and CDR2 ANQGSEA. V shed 5 bases and J 4 bases; nucleotides not matched to a gene: 11. CDR3 size: 15 residues. The CDR3 coding sequence is TGCAGCGTTTTTTACCATCTAGCGGATTACAATGAGCAGTTCTTC. Its translation: CSVFYHLADYNEQFF.

The chain uses TRBV6-5 and TRBJ2-2, with D possibly matching TRBD2 (6 bases). The V end was cut by 0 bases, the J end by 8 bases, with 10 bases between. The CDR3 runs to 14 residues. Germline assignment: CDR1 MNHEY and CDR2 SVGAGI. The CDR3 DNA follows: TGTGCCAGCAGTTACTCGGTGGGGAGGGGGGAGCTGTTTTTT. It specifies CASSYSVGRGELFF.

This clonotype was observed at least ten times. The chain carries TRBV6-1 and TRBJ2-2, with D tentatively TRBD1 (6 bases). CDR1 and CDR2 from the germline V gene are MNHNS and SASEGT. CDR3 size: 14 residues. With 7 bases removed from V and 5 bases from J, the gap between germline ends came to 14 bases. In DNA, the CDR3 is TGTGCCAGCACTCCCGGTCAGGGGACCGGGGAGCTGTTTTTT. It translates to CASTPGQGTGELFF.

The V gene is TRBV20-1, the J gene TRBJ2-3, with a tentative D call TRBD1 (5 bases). The germline gives CDR1 DFQATT, CDR2 SNEGSKA (reference sequence). V lost 5 bases, J lost 0 bases, and 18 bases lay in between. The CDR3 sequence is 16 residues long. The CDR3 region has the DNA TGCAGTGCTGGCCGGCCCAGGGCAGCTAGCACAGATACGCAGTATTTT. This gives the protein CSAGRPRAASTDTQYF.

This clonotype was observed a handful of times. This sequence joins TRBV20-1 and TRBJ2-7, with no clear D. CDR1 and CDR2 (germline): DFQATT, SNEGSKA (reference sequence). V was pared by 1 base and J by 5 bases, with 21 bases between. CDR3 length: 16 amino acids. The CDR3 nucleotides read TGCAGTGCTAGAGGGTTAGGAAAGGGTAGGGTCCACGAGCAGTACTTC. It codes for CSARGLGKGRVHEQYF.

The chain carries TRBV7-9 and TRBJ2-1, with 14 bases lining up with TRBD2. Per germline, CDR1 SEHNR and CDR2 FQNEAQ (reference sequence). CDR3 length: 16 amino acids. The ends lost 5 bases at V and 7 bases at J; junction bases unmatched: 7. This CDR3 is CASSVPGLAGANEQFF. DNA for the CDR3: TGTGCCAGCAGCGTACCGGGACTAGCGGGAGCGAATGAGCAGTTCTTC.

The rearrangement joins TRBV28 to TRBJ2-1; TRBD2 agrees at 9 bases. The V and J ends lost 6 bases and 4 bases, in that order; junction bases with no gene match: 10. This CDR3 contains 16 residues. Germline CDR1 MDHEN, CDR2 SYDVKM. The CDR3 sequence: CASRGSRLAGYNEQFF. DNA for the CDR3: TGTGCCAGCAGAGGATCCCGGCTAGCGGGATACAATGAGCAGTTCTTC.

This clonotype was counted a few times. The rearrangement uses TRBV6-1 and TRBJ2-2, with 9 bases fitting TRBD1. The V gene's germline CDR1 is MNHNS and CDR2 SASEGT. Trimming cost V 8 bases and J 0 bases; bases outside gene matches: 1. CDR3 length: 14 residues. CDR3 nucleotide sequence: TGTGCCAGCCACAGGGGGCCGAACACCGGGGAGCTGTTTTTT. It is translated as CASHRGPNTGELFF.

The chain joins TRBV4-2 to TRBJ1-2; D remains ambiguous. V dropped 0 bases and J dropped 2 bases, with 7 bases sitting between them. The CDR3 has 14 amino acids. Germline values: CDR1 LGHNA, CDR2 YNFKEQ. CDR3 DNA sequence: TGTGCCAGCAGCCAAGAGACCAGAAACTATGGCTACACCTTC. Translated: CASSQETRNYGYTF.

The rearrangement links TRBV27 to TRBJ2-1, with 8 bases lining up with TRBD2. The germline V gene encodes CDR1 MNHEY and CDR2 SMNVEV (reference sequence). The CDR3 is made up of 17 amino acids. After removal of 2 bases from V and 4 bases from J, the junction contained 10 bases not matched to a gene. The CDR3 coding sequence is TGTGCCAGCAGTTTAACACCCGGTCTAGCGGGTTACAATGAGCAGTTCTTC. It encodes CASSLTPGLAGYNEQFF.

V usage is TRBV7-9 and J usage is TRBJ1-2; TRBD1 is a possible D gene (6 bases). CDR3 length equals 14 residues. Per germline, CDR1 SEHNR and CDR2 FQNEAQ (reference sequence). Trimming removed 3 bases at V and 2 bases at J, with 10 bases between. CDR3 in amino acids: CASSLTQGNYGYTF. The CDR3 coding sequence is TGTGCCAGCAGCTTGACACAGGGAAACTATGGCTACACCTTC.

The genes are TRBV6-2 or TRBV6-3 and TRBJ1-2, with 7 bases that match TRBD1. The CDR3 sequence is 20 residues long. The ends lost 6 bases at V and 1 base at J; junction bases unmatched: 23. Per the germline V gene, CDR1 is MNHEY and CDR2 is SVGEGT. For the CDR3, the DNA is TGTGCCAGCAGCTTAAGGAATCAGAACCCGACAGGGATCGGTAACTATGGCTACACCTTC. It encodes CASSLRNQNPTGIGNYGYTF.